This T cell receptor beta chain is drawn from a study of blood T cells in healthy people across ages. Study outcomes and limitations: Relative to aged donors, long-lived donors carried more naive CD4+ cells and displayed higher diversity.

Germline CDR1 reads SGHTA; CDR2 reads FQGNSA. The CDR3 is made up of 16 amino acids. Trimming cost V 5 bases and J 2 bases; bases outside gene matches: 6. This clonotype has just a few counts. The antigen remains unidentified. For the second PCR, which ran for roughly 7 to 11 cycles, a sample-barcoded 5' primer and a J-beta primer mix were used. TCRdb fed the 5' RACE reads into MiXCR, producing one record per CDR3 protein. There are around 600,000 distinct CDR3 sequences in the sample; around 50% occur only once, and approximately 23% lies in the top ten. Peripheral blood from each donor was collected in a volume of 9.5 to 10 milliliters.

The specimen sequenced was blood. The origin of this receptor is a man older than 75 in good health. The J gene is TRBJ2-3, the V gene TRBV7-2; 11 bases match TRBD2. The CDR3 coding sequence is TGTGCCAGCAGCCCACGACTAGCGGGGCTCACAGATACGCAGTATTTT. This codes for CASSPRLAGLTDTQYF.